This TCR beta chain emerged from a study of early T cells in non-severe SARS-CoV-2 infection. TCRdb recomputed calls from the 5' RACE reads with MiXCR, one row per CDR3 protein. The repertoire includes 45,000 to 70,000 distinct CDR3 sequences, roughly 7.6% of them detected once, and about 10% sits in the top ten. This clonotype has just a few counts. The CDR3 length is 13 residues. CDR1 and CDR2 (germline): SQVTM, ANQGSEA. Losses at the gene ends were 0 bases for V and 4 bases for J; bases not matched to a gene: 1. The sequences come from whole blood, collected at baseline. This chain connects TRBV29-1 to TRBJ2-3; 7 bases map to TRBD2. The sequence was obtained from an adult who was a healthcare worker with PCR-confirmed SARS-CoV-2 infection or an uninfected control (not recorded which). CDR3 region: CSVEETSPDTQYF. CDR3 nucleotides: TGCAGCGTTGAAGAGACTAGCCCAGATACGCAGTATTTT.